This T cell receptor beta chain was captured in a study of blood T cell repertoires in COVID-19. Original analysis: Amplification with reference gene primers provided the estimates of nucleated cell counts. Repertoires were generated with immunoSEQ multiplex PCR, while TCRdb's copy carries only in-frame clones and drops some. The V and J calls and clone size come from that table; D and trimming were worked out from the DNA. The table shows approximately 59,000 clones, with about 81% occurring only once. Trimming cost V 3 bases and J 5 bases; bases outside gene matches: 1. This CDR3 has 12 residues. CDR1 is SQVTM and CDR2 is ANQGSEA in the germline V gene.

The sequenced sample was peripheral blood. The chain combines TRBV29-1 with TRBJ2-7; the match to TRBD2 covers 10 bases. The clonotype originates from a man of 80 years or more with acute or convalescent COVID-19. The DNA of the CDR3 is TGCAGCGTTGACCTAGCGGGAGACGAGCAGTACTTC. Translated, it gives CSVDLAGDEQYF.